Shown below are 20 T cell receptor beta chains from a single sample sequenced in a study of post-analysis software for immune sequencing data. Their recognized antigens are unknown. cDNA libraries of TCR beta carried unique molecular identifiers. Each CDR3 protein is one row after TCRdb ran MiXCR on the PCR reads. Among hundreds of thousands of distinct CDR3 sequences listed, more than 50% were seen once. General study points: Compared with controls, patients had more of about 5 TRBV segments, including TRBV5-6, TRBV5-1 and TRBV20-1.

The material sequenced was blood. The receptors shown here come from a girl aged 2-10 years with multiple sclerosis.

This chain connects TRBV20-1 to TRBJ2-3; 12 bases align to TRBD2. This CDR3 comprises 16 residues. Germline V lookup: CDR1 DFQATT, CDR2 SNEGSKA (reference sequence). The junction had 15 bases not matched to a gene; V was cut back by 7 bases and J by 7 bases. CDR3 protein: CSVRSSGGVLLHTQYF. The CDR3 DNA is TGCAGTGTTCGATCTAGCGGGGGGGTCCTCCTGCATACGCAGTATTTT.

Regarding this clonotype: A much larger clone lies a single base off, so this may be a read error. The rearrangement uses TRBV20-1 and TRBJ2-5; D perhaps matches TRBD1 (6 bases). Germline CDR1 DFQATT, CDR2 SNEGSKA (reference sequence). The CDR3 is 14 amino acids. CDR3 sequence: CSAREGDRQETQYF. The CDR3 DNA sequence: TGCAGTGCTCGAGAGGGGGACCGCCAAGAGACCCAGTACTTC.

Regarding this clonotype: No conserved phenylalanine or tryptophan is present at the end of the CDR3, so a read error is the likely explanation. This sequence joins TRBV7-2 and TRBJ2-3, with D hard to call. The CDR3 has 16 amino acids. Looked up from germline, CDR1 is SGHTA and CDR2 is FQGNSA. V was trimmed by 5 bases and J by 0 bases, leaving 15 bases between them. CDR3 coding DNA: TGTGCCAGCAGCCCTCGTGGCGCCCCGAGCACAGATACGCAGTATTTA. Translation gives CASSPRGAPSTDTQYL.

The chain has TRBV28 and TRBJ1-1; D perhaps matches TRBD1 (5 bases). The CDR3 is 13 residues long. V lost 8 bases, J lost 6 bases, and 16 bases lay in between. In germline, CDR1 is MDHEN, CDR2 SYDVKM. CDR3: CASRTLVGAEAFF. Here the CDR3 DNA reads TGTGCCAGCCGGACTCTGGTGGGGGCTGAAGCTTTCTTT.

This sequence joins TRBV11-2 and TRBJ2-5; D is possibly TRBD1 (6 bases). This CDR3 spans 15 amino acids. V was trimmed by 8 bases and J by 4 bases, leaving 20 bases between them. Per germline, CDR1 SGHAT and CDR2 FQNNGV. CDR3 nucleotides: TGTGCCAGCTGCTGGGGGCGTCGGACTCCAGAGACCCAGTACTTC. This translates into CASCWGRRTPETQYF.

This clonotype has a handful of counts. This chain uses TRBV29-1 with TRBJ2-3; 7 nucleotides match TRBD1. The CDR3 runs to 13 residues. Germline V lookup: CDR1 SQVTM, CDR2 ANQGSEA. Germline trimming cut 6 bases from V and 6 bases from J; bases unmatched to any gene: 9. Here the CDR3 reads CSVVGTDDDTQYF. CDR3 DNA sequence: TGCAGCGTGGTTGGGACAGACGACGATACGCAGTATTTT.

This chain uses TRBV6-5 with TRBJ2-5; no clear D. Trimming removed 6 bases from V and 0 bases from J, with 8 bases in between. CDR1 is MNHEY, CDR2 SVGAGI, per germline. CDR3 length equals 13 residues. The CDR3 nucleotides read TGTGCCAGCAGGGTGGGGTACCAAGAGACCCAGTACTTC. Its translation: CASRVGYQETQYF.

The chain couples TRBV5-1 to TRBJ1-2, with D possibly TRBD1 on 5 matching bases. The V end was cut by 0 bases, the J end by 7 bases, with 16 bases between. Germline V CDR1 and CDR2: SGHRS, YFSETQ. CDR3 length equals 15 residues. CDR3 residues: CASSLAPTDPFGYTF. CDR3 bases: TGCGCCAGCAGCTTGGCCCCGACAGACCCCTTTGGCTACACCTTC.

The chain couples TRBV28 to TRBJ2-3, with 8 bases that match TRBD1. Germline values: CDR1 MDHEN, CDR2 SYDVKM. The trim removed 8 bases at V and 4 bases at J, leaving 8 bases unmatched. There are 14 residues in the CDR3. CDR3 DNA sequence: TGTGCCAGCTCCGGACAGGGCATACCAGATACGCAGTATTTT. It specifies CASSGQGIPDTQYF.

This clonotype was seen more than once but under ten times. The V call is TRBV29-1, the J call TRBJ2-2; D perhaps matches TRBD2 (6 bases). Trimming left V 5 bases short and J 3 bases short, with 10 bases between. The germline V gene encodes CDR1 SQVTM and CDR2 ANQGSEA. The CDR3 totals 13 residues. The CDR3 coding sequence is TGCAGCGTTTCGCGGGGCGACACCGGGGAGCTGTTTTTT. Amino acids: CSVSRGDTGELFF.

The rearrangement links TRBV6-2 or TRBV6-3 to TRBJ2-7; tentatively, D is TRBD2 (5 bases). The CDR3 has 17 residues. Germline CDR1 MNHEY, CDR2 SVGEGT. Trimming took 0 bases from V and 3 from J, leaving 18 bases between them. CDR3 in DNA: TGTGCCAGCAGTTACTCGAGATTTCCCGGCGGAGGCTACGAGCAGTACTTC. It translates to CASSYSRFPGGGYEQYF.

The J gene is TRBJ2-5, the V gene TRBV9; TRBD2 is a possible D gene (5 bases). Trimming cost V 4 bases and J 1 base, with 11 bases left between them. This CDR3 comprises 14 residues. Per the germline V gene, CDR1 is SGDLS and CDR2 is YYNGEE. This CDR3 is CASSKGRGQETQYF. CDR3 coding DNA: TGTGCCAGCAGCAAAGGACGGGGCCAAGAGACCCAGTACTTC.

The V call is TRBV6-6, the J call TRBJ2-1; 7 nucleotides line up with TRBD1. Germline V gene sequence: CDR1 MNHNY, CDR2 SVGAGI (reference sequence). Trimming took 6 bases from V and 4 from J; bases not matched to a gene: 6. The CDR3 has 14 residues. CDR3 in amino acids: CASRTGQLYNEQFF. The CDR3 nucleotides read TGTGCCAGCAGGACGGGACAGTTATACAATGAGCAGTTCTTC.

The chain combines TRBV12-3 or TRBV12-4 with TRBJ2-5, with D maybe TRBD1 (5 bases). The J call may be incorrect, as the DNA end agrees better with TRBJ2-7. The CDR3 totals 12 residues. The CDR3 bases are TGTGCCAGCAGACGAGACAGTAACGAGCAGTACTTC. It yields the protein CASRRDSNEQYF.

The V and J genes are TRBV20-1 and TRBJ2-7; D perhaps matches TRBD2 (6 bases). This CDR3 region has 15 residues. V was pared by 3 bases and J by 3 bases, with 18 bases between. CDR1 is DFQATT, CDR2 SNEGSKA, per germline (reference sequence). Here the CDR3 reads CSASPIGTWDYEQYF. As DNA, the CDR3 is TGCAGTGCTAGTCCTATAGGGACTTGGGACTACGAGCAGTACTTC.

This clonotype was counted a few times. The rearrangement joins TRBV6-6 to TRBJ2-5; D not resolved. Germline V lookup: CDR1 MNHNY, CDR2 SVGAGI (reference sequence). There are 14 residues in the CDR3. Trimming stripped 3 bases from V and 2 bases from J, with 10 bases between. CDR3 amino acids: CASSYRGPQETQYF. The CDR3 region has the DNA TGTGCCAGCAGTTATAGAGGCCCACAAGAGACCCAGTACTTC.

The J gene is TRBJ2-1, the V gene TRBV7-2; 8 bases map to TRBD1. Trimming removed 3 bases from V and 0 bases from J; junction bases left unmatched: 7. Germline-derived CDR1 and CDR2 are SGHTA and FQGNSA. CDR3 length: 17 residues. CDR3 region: CASSLGPGGASYNEQFF. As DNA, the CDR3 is TGTGCCAGCAGCTTGGGACCAGGGGGCGCCTCCTACAATGAGCAGTTCTTC.

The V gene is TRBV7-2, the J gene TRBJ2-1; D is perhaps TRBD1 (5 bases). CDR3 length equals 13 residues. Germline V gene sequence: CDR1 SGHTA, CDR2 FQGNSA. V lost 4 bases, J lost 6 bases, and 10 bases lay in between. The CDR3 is CASSSRDSNEQFF. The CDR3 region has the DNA TGTGCCAGCAGCTCTCGCGACAGCAATGAGCAGTTCTTC.

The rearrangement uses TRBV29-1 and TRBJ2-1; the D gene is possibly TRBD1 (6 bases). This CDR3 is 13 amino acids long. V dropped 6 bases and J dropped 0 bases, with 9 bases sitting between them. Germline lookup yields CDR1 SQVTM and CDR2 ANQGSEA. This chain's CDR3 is CSVQGRSYNEQFF. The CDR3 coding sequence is TGCAGCGTACAGGGCCGCTCCTACAATGAGCAGTTCTTC.

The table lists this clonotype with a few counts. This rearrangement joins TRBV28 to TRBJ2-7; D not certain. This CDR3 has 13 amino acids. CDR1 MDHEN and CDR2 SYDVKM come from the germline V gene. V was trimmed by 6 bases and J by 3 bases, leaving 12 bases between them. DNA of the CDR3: TGTGCCAGCAGCCCATCAGACTTCTACGAGCAGTACTTC. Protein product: CASSPSDFYEQYF.